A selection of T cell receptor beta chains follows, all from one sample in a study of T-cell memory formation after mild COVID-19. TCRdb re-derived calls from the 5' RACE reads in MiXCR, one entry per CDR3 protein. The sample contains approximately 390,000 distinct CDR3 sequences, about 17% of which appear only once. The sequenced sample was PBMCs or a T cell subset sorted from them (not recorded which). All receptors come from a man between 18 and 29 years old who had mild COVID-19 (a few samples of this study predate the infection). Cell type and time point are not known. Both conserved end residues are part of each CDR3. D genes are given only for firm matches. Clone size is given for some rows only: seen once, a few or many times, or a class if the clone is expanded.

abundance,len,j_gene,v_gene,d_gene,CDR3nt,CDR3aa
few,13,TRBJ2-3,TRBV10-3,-,TGTGCCATCAGTCCCCCAGGAGCAGATACGCAGTATTTT,CAISPPGADTQYF
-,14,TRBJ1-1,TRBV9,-,TGTGCCAGCAGCGTAGAGGGGATGAACACTGAAGCTTTCTTT,CASSVEGMNTEAFF
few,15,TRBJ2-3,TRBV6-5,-,TGTGCCAGCAGTACTACGGGACGGACGACAGATACGCAGTATTTT,CASSTTGRTTDTQYF
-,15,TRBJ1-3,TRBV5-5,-,TGTGCCAGCAGCACAAACAGGGTCGCCGGAAACACCATATATTTT,CASSTNRVAGNTIYF
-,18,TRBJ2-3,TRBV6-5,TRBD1,TGTGCCAGCAGTTACTCAACAGGGGGGTTCGGGAAGGTAGATACGCAGTATTTT,CASSYSTGGFGKVDTQYF
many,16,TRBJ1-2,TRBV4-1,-,TGCGCCAGCAGCCAAGATACCGGACTGGTATACTATGGCTACACCTTC,CASSQDTGLVYYGYTF
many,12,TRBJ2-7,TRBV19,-,TGTGCCAGTAGCCGCGGGATGGACGAGCAGTACTTC,CASSRGMDEQYF
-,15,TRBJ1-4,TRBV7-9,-,TGTGCCAGCAGATTTACAGGAGCAACTAATGAAAAACTGTTTTTT,CASRFTGATNEKLFF
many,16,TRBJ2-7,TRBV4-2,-,TGTGCCAGCAGCCAAGATCTAGAACAGGGTGTCTACGAGCAGTACTTC,CASSQDLEQGVYEQYF
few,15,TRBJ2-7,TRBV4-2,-,TGTGCCAGCAGCCAAGGGTCAGGGAAGACCTACGAGCAGTACTTC,CASSQGSGKTYEQYF